Each of the 25 T cell receptor beta chains below was sequenced from the same sample in a study of cytomegalovirus exposure and HLA in healthy donors. Assay used: immunoSEQ multiplex PCR; TCRdb lists only in-frame clones, some missing. The data hold about 160,000 clones, with around 85% observed a single time. Source material: PBMCs. These receptors were taken from a man aged 25 to 40 in good health and CMV-seropositive.

The chain combines TRBV11-2 with TRBJ2-1; TRBD1 matches at 8 bases. The CDR3 has 16 amino acids. Germline values: CDR1 SGHAT, CDR2 FQNNGV. The V gene end was trimmed by 0 bases and the J gene end by 6 bases; junction bases not matched to a gene: 7. In nucleotides, the CDR3 is TGTGCCAGCAGCTTAGATTCTGGGACAGGTGGCAATGAGCAGTTCTTC. Amino acid sequence: CASSLDSGTGGNEQFF.

The chain carries TRBV27 and TRBJ2-7; D is possibly TRBD1 (6 bases). V dropped 5 bases and J dropped 2 bases, with 16 bases sitting between them. The CDR3 extends over 15 amino acids. Per the germline V gene, CDR1 is MNHEY and CDR2 is SMNVEV (reference sequence). The CDR3 nucleotides are TGTGCCAGCAGTCGACAGGTCCCCCCTACCTACGAGCAGTACTTC. The encoded protein is CASSRQVPPTYEQYF.

As for this clone: One end of the junction fails to match germline, which may point to a read error. This chain links TRBV7-3 with TRBJ1-6; D call uncertain. In germline, CDR1 is SGHTA, CDR2 FQGTGA. This CDR3 contains 18 residues. The CDR3 loop reads CASSLTTNSGYGNSPLHF. CDR3 coding DNA: TGTGCCAGCAGCTTAACGACGAACTCGGGCTACGGGAATTCTCCCCTCCACTTT. The full variable domain, its missing parts supplied by reference TRBV7-3 and TRBJ1-6, is GAGVSQTPSNKVTEKGKYVELRCDPISGHTALYWYRQSLGQGPEFLIYFQGTGAADDSGLPNDRFFAVRPEGSVSTLKIQRTERGDSAVYLCASSLTTNSGYGNSPLHFGNGTRLTVT.

The table lists this clone with a count of one. At the DNA level, this CDR3 is encoded by other sequences in the same sample as well. The J gene is TRBJ2-1, the V gene TRBV7-2, with a weak D call TRBD1 (6 bases). The length of the CDR3 is 15 residues. The germline V gene encodes CDR1 SGHTA and CDR2 FQGNSA. Trimming took off 1 base at V and 4 bases at J, with 11 bases between the two ends. In nucleotides, the CDR3 is TGTGCCAGCAGCTTAGTCGGGACAACTTACAATGAGCAGTTCTTC. It yields the protein CASSLVGTTYNEQFF.

The V gene is TRBV29-1, the J gene TRBJ1-2; 8 bases match TRBD1. The germline V gene has CDR1 SQVTM and CDR2 ANQGSEA. The CDR3 length is 13 residues. V gave up 6 bases and J gave up 1 base; unmatched junction bases: 4. The CDR3 is CSVQTGDNYGYTF. In DNA form, the CDR3 reads TGCAGCGTCCAGACAGGGGATAACTATGGCTACACCTTC.

This clone was seen more than once but under ten times. The chain uses TRBV2 and TRBJ2-7; D may be TRBD2 (7 bases). CDR3 length: 12 residues. The germline V gene has CDR1 SNHLY and CDR2 FYNNEI. V was cut by 11 bases and J by 7 bases, with 18 bases left in between. The CDR3 DNA follows: TGTGCCCGAGGGGGGGCTTGGGGTGAGCAGTACTTC. Amino acids: CARGGAWGEQYF.

This sequence joins TRBV9 and TRBJ2-1, with 10 bases fitting TRBD2. V lost 6 bases to trimming and J lost 0 bases; unmatched junction nucleotides: 12. The CDR3 is made up of 18 amino acids. CDR1 is SGDLS, CDR2 YYNGEE, per germline. CDR3 residues: CASTRGLAGESSYNEQFF. The DNA for the CDR3 is TGTGCCAGCACCCGTGGGCTAGCGGGGGAAAGCTCCTACAATGAGCAGTTCTTC.

On this clone: One end of the junction fails to match germline, which may point to a read error. The rearrangement links TRBV27 to TRBJ2-4; 9 bases fit TRBD2. The CDR3 is 15 amino acids. Germline V gene sequence: CDR1 MNHEY, CDR2 SMNVEV (reference sequence). CDR3 in DNA: TGTGCCAGCAGTTTATTGTTAGCGGGGGCCCTCGGGATGCACTTC. Translation gives CASSLLLAGALGMHF.

CDR3 in DNA: TGTGCCACGAGTTGGGGGGGGATCGGTAAGGAGCAGTTCTTC. The encoded protein is CATSWGGIGKEQFF. The V call is TRBV19, the J call TRBJ2-1; TRBD2 matches at 7 bases. V lost 10 bases to trimming and J lost 10 bases; unmatched junction nucleotides: 16. The germline CDR1 and CDR2 sequences are LNHDA and SQIVND (reference sequence). The CDR3 loop spans 14 amino acids.

The V gene is TRBV5-1, the J gene TRBJ1-4, with D unresolved. CDR3 length equals 16 residues. The V gene lost 2 bases and the J gene lost 3 bases, with 14 bases spanning the gap. Germline CDR1 is SGHRS and CDR2 is YFSETQ. In DNA, the CDR3 is TGCGCCAGCAGCTTATGGCCGCATGCACCTAATGAAAAACTGTTTTTT. Its protein product is CASSLWPHAPNEKLFF. Full variable domain (outside the CDR3, taken from reference TRBV5-1 and TRBJ1-4): KAGVTQTPRYLIKTRGQQVTLSCSPISGHRSVSWYQQTPGQGLQFLFEYFSETQRNKGNFPGRFSGRQFSNSRSEMNVSTLELGDSALYLCASSLWPHAPNEKLFFGSGTQLSVL.

This clone was observed once. The V call is TRBV7-2, the J call TRBJ2-7; 15 bases are a match to TRBD2. This CDR3 spans 18 amino acids. CDR1 is SGHTA and CDR2 is FQGNSA in the germline V gene. J lost 4 bases, V lost 5 bases, and 12 bases had no gene match. The CDR3 loop is CASSLGLAGGIKGYEQYF. The CDR3 nucleotides are TGTGCCAGCAGCCTAGGACTAGCGGGGGGGATCAAAGGATACGAGCAGTACTTC.

The V call is TRBV4-3, the J call TRBJ2-7, with TRBD1 matching over 7 bases. The germline V gene encodes CDR1 LGHNA and CDR2 YSLEER. This CDR3 is 17 amino acids long. V gave up 4 bases and J gave up 4 bases; unmatched junction bases: 16. CDR3 nucleotides: TGCGCCAGCAGCCTCAGCACCGGGACAGAAAGCAATTACGAGCAGTACTTC. Residues: CASSLSTGTESNYEQYF.

The chain uses TRBV5-6 and TRBJ1-1, with 7 bases lining up with TRBD1. The ends lost 0 bases at V and 11 bases at J; junction bases unmatched: 10. Germline V gene data show CDR1 as SGHDT and CDR2 as YYEEEE. The CDR3 is 14 amino acids. CDR3 loop: CASSLETGSPRAFF. The CDR3 nucleotides read TGTGCCAGCAGCTTGGAGACAGGGAGCCCACGGGCTTTCTTT.

This clone occurred once. The chain uses TRBV7-6 and TRBJ1-1; TRBD1 aligns across 8 bases. Germline loops: CDR1 SGHVS, CDR2 FNYEAQ. This CDR3 contains 13 residues. V shed 2 bases and J 4 bases; nucleotides not matched to a gene: 0. This CDR3 reads CASSLTGGTEAFF. The CDR3, as DNA: TGTGCCAGCAGCTTAACAGGGGGCACTGAAGCTTTCTTT. Based on the CDR3 plus reference TRBV7-6 and TRBJ1-1, the full variable domain is GAGVSQSPRYKVTKRGQDVALRCDPISGHVSLYWYRQALGQGPEFLTYFNYEAQQDKSGLPNDRFSAERPEGSISTLTIQRTEQRDSAMYRCASSLTGGTEAFFGQGTRLTVV.

The chain carries TRBV7-2 and TRBJ1-2; tentative D call: TRBD1 (5 bases). V was pared by 5 bases and J by 4 bases, with 26 bases between. CDR3 size: 18 residues. Germline-derived CDR1 and CDR2 are SGHTA and FQGNSA. CDR3 sequence reads: CASSLQGGAGGRLYGYTF. The CDR3 bases are TGTGCCAGCAGCCTCCAGGGAGGGGCGGGAGGCCGTCTCTATGGCTACACCTTC.

This clone has just one count. The chain links TRBV11-3 to TRBJ2-3, with 13 nucleotides matching TRBD2. The CDR3 runs to 15 residues. The germline CDR1 and CDR2 sequences are SGHNT and YENEEA. V was clipped by 5 bases and J by 5 bases; unmatched bases: 4. Written as DNA, the CDR3 is TGTGCCAGCAGCGTTGGACTAGCGGGGGTAGATACGCAGTATTTT. It specifies CASSVGLAGVDTQYF.

This sequence joins TRBV9 and TRBJ2-2, with 9 nucleotides matching TRBD1. The V segment lost 3 bases and the J segment 5 bases; nucleotides outside the gene matches: 8. Germline-derived CDR1 and CDR2 are SGDLS and YYNGEE. The CDR3 contains 16 residues. CDR3 nucleotide sequence: TGTGCCAGCAGCGGAACAGGGGGCGCAACAACCGGGGAGCTGTTTTTT. Translation gives CASSGTGGATTGELFF.

The chain recombines TRBV4-3 with TRBJ2-7; the D is unclear. V was shortened by 0 bases and J by 2 bases, with 8 bases between the two germline ends. Per germline, CDR1 LGHNA and CDR2 YSLEER. The CDR3 extends over 14 amino acids. CDR3: CASSQEWPAYEQYF. In nucleotides, the CDR3 is TGCGCCAGCAGCCAAGAATGGCCAGCCTACGAGCAGTACTTC.

The genes are TRBV11-1 and TRBJ2-2; 10 bases are shared with TRBD2. CDR1 and CDR2 (germline): SGHAT, FQDESV (reference sequence). This CDR3 is 16 amino acids long. J gave up 8 bases and V 5 bases, and 11 bases lay outside the gene matches. In nucleotides, the CDR3 is TGTGCCAGCAGCCCGGGGCTAGCGGGGGCCGCGGGGGAGCTGTTTTTT. Its translation is CASSPGLAGAAGELFF.

This chain joins TRBV4-3 and TRBJ2-5; weak D call: TRBD2 (5 bases). The germline V gene has CDR1 LGHNA and CDR2 YSLEER. The CDR3 runs 15 residues. V lost 0 bases and J 4 bases, leaving 12 bases between the germline ends. DNA for the CDR3: TGCGCCAGCAGCCAAGACCAAACTAGGTCAGAGACCCAGTACTTC. It is translated as CASSQDQTRSETQYF.

The chain recombines TRBV6-6 with TRBJ2-7; tentative D call: TRBD1 (6 bases). CDR1 is MNHNY and CDR2 is SVGAGI in the germline V gene (reference sequence). The V end lost 4 bases, the J end lost 1 base, and 17 bases lay between the germline ends. The CDR3 is made up of 16 amino acids. CDR3 nucleotides: TGTGCCAGCAGTTGGACGACCGACAGGTCGTCCTACGAGCAGTACTTC. This encodes CASSWTTDRSSYEQYF.

The CDR3 spells CASSTQGPTGTGELFF. The CDR3 DNA reads as TGTGCCAGCTCAACACAGGGGCCCACCGGGACCGGGGAGCTGTTTTTT. This rearrangement joins TRBV18 to TRBJ2-2, with 7 bases lining up with TRBD1. This CDR3 is 16 amino acids long. After removal of 5 bases from V and 5 bases from J, the junction contained 11 bases not matched to a gene. CDR1 and CDR2 from the germline V gene are KGHSH and LQKENI.

This clone was observed a single time. This rearrangement joins TRBV5-1 to TRBJ2-7, with D maybe TRBD1 (6 bases). V was cut by 3 bases and J by 3 bases, with 13 bases left in between. The CDR3 is 14 residues long. Germline V lookup: CDR1 SGHRS, CDR2 YFSETQ. This CDR3 reads CASSSWGPNYEQYF. The CDR3, as DNA: TGCGCCAGCAGCTCATGGGGGCCAAACTACGAGCAGTACTTC.

The chain couples TRBV5-1 to TRBJ2-2, with D tentatively TRBD1 (6 bases). Trimming removed 3 bases at V and 5 bases at J, with 14 bases between. CDR3 length: 15 amino acids. Germline-derived CDR1 and CDR2 are SGHRS and YFSETQ. The CDR3 loop reads CASSSTGLGTGELFF. CDR3 sequence (DNA): TGCGCCAGCAGCTCAACAGGGCTTGGGACCGGGGAGCTGTTTTTT.

The chain carries TRBV6-7 and TRBJ2-2, with D tentatively TRBD2 (6 bases). TRBV6-7 is an open reading frame, and its role is uncertain. V lost 5 bases to trimming and J lost 0 bases, with 10 bases between them. This CDR3 contains 15 residues. CDR3 amino acids: CASSLDYSNTGELFF. As DNA, the CDR3 is TGTGCCAGCAGTCTGGACTACTCGAACACCGGGGAGCTGTTTTTT.